This T cell receptor beta chain originates from a study of vaccination and CD4 T cells after COVID-19. Looking at the study overall: Six males and four females constituted the convalescent cohort, two of whom were Hispanic.

Trimming pared 2 bases from V and 9 bases from J, leaving 23 bases between. CDR1 and CDR2 (germline): MNHEY, SMNVEV (reference sequence). The CDR3 sequence is 16 residues long. With the Oncomine TCR Beta short-read assay, DNA from cultured CD4+ T cells was sequenced. Using its own MiXCR run on the PCR reads, TCRdb lists one record per CDR3 protein. The repertoire has about 5,400 distinct CDR3 sequences, 45% to 60% of them found once; the top ten carry about 33%. Of note for this clonotype: Antigen specificity is unknown.

Treatment specified: approximately 9-day PBMC culture with coronavirus spike peptide pools or control peptides (ViraFEST assay). Every well contained some 2 million PBMCs, which were grown with around 9.8 IU/ml IL-2 and 10 ug/ml peptide pools. The receptor's source is a human donor who had recovered from COVID-19. The rearrangement joins TRBV27 to TRBJ2-7, with unresolved D. Source material: CD4+ T cells from blood, cultured in vitro. In nucleotides, the CDR3 is TGTGCCAGCAGTTTAAGGTCAAGGGCTGTCCCCAGACGGCAGTACTTC. Translating it yields CASSLRSRAVPRRQYF.